This T cell receptor (beta chain) was documented in a study of beta chain features in type 1 diabetes. The germline CDR1 and CDR2 sequences are SGHNT and YYREEE (reference sequence). This CDR3 has 15 residues. General observations from the study: Moderate yet significant TCRB CDR3 shortening was seen in Type 1 diabetes patients in all four CD4+ subsets.

In its sample, this clone was seen a few times. Its antigen remains unidentified. Germline is not matched at one junction end, which may reflect a read error. The authors reverse transcribed all of the isolated RNA, so sequencing captured expressed TCRB transcripts. TCRdb keeps only in-frame clones here, not all; method: immunoSEQ multiplex PCR. The sample consists of hundreds of thousands of clones, 11% to 15% of them appearing once. Sequences were obtained from naive CD4+ T cells from blood. This clonotype was sampled from a man aged 18 to 29 with type 1 diabetes. J is TRBJ2-1 and V is TRBV5-4; tentatively, D is TRBD1 (6 bases). CDR3 in DNA: TGTGCCAGCAGGGGATCAGGGGAATCTCACAATGAGCAGGTCTTC. Translation: CASRGSGESHNEQVF.